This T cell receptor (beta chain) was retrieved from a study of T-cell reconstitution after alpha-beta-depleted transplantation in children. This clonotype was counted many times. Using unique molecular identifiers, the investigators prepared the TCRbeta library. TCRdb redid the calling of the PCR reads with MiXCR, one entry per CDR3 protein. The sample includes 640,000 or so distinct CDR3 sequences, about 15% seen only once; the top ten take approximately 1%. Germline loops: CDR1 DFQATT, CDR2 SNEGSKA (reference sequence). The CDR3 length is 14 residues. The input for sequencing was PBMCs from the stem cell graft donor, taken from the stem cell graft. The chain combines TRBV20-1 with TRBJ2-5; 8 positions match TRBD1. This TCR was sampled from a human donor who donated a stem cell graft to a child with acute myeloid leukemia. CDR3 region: CSTAQGAIPETQYF. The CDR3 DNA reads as TGCTCTACTGCTCAGGGGGCGATTCCAGAGACCCAGTACTTC.